Below are 27 T cell receptor beta chains sequenced from a single sample in a study of T cell repertoires in cytomegalovirus infection. TCRdb reprocessed the reads with MiXCR, giving one entry per CDR3 protein. The sample lists some 350,000 distinct CDR3 sequences, about a third seen once, with approximately 12% in the top ten. Their antigens are not known. The sequenced sample was cultured PBMCs, obtained from culture after CMV antigen stimulation. These receptors were collected from a human donor in good health (CMV status not recorded). Some clones in this sample may be carry-over from other donors' samples.

The chain uses TRBV27 and TRBJ2-7, with 7 bases matching TRBD1. Germline loops: CDR1 MNHEY, CDR2 SMNVEV (reference sequence). The length of the CDR3 is 13 residues. The trim removed 5 bases at V and 6 bases at J, leaving 7 bases unmatched. The CDR3 sequence: CASSQGTAAEQYV. The CDR3, as DNA: TGTGCCAGCAGTCAGGGGACAGCGGCCGAGCAGTACGTC.

The chain couples TRBV27 to TRBJ1-5; D is possibly TRBD1 (5 bases). The germline V gene has CDR1 MNHEY and CDR2 SMNVEV (reference sequence). V lost 5 bases to trimming and J lost 0 bases, with 11 bases between them. The CDR3 has 15 residues. The DNA of the CDR3 is TGTGCCAGCAGTCCTCCAGGGTTTAGCAATCAGCCCCAGCATTTT. It translates to CASSPPGFSNQPQHF.

V is TRBV19 and J is TRBJ2-6, with D possibly TRBD2 on 5 matching bases. Trimming left V 5 bases short and J 0 bases short, with 17 bases between. Germline V gene data show CDR1 as LNHDA and CDR2 as SQIVND (reference sequence). The CDR3 contains 18 residues. The CDR3: CASSPRAGIPSGANVLTF. The CDR3 region has the DNA TGTGCCAGTAGTCCCCGAGCCGGGATACCCTCTGGGGCCAACGTCCTGACTTTC. Full variable domain (outside the CDR3, taken from reference TRBV19 and TRBJ2-6): DGGITQSPKYLFRKEGQNVTLSCEQNLNHDAMYWYRQDPGQGLRLIYYSQIVNDFQKGDIAEGYSVSREKKESFPLTVTSAQKNPTAFYLCASSPRAGIPSGANVLTFGAGSRLTVL.

This chain links TRBV6-5 with TRBJ2-1; D possibly uses TRBD1 or TRBD2 (5 bases each). V shed 5 bases and J shed 5 bases, with 13 bases lying between them. Germline-derived CDR1 and CDR2 are MNHEY and SVGAGI. This CDR3 comprises 14 residues. The CDR3 sequence: CASSRGTRNNEQFF. The CDR3, as DNA: TGTGCCAGCAGTCGAGGGACCCGTAACAATGAGCAGTTCTTC.

This clonotype was seen at least ten times. The chain couples TRBV7-2 to TRBJ2-3; 9 bases fit TRBD2. This CDR3 has 19 residues. Unmatched junction bases numbered 11, after V lost 1 base and J lost 0 bases. Germline V CDR1 and CDR2: SGHTA, FQGNSA. CDR3 bases: TGTGCCAGCAGCTTAGTCGCCATTTCGACTAGCGGAAGCACAGATACGCAGTATTTT. This gives the protein CASSLVAISTSGSTDTQYF.

The V gene is TRBV6-2 or TRBV6-3, the J gene TRBJ2-7; D ambiguous. In germline, CDR1 is MNHEY, CDR2 SVGEGT. CDR3 length: 14 amino acids. Between the trimmed V and J ends, which lost 4 bases and 2 bases, there was a span of 12 bases. This CDR3 reads CASSLGRRPYEQYV. The CDR3 DNA reads TGTGCCAGCAGTTTAGGTAGACGCCCCTACGAGCAGTACGTC.

In its sample, this clonotype was seen a few times. J is TRBJ1-1 and V is TRBV12-3 or TRBV12-4; D not resolved. The CDR3 has 13 residues. V gave up 6 bases and J gave up 11 bases, with 19 bases separating them. The CDR3 protein is CASRPDSTIGAFF. CDR3 sequence (DNA): TGTGCCAGCAGACCGGACTCAACAATCGGGGCTTTCTTT.

The rearrangement links TRBV5-1 to TRBJ2-5; D assignment may be TRBD1 or TRBD2 (5 bases each). The V gene's germline CDR1 is SGHRS and CDR2 YFSETQ. Trimming pared 6 bases from V and 1 base from J, leaving 16 bases between. This CDR3 region has 15 residues. The CDR3 region is CASNLWGSPQETQYF. Here the CDR3 DNA reads TGCGCCAGCAATTTATGGGGGTCCCCCCAAGAGACCCAGTACTTC.

V and J are TRBV6-2 or TRBV6-3 and TRBJ2-7; 7 positions agree with TRBD1. CDR3 size: 13 residues. With 5 bases clipped from V and 3 bases from J, the junction kept 4 bases outside the gene matches. The germline CDR1 and CDR2 sequences are MNHEY and SVGEGT. For the CDR3, the DNA is TGTGCCAGCAGTACGGGACAGATCTACGAGCAGTACGTC. This translates into CASSTGQIYEQYV.

The CDR3 loop is CASSRGSQETQYF. The DNA for the CDR3 is TGTGCCAGCAGTAGAGGGAGCCAAGAGACCCAGTACTTC. The chain joins TRBV12-3 or TRBV12-4 to TRBJ2-5; perhaps TRBD2 as D (5 bases). V lost 5 bases to trimming and J lost 1 base, with 8 bases between them. The CDR3 is 13 amino acids.

The chain combines TRBV7-2 with TRBJ2-2; 7 positions match TRBD1. There are 16 residues in the CDR3. Per germline, CDR1 SGHTA and CDR2 FQGNSA. V shed 3 bases, J shed 0 bases, and the junction held 4 bases outside the gene matches. The DNA for the CDR3 is TGTGCCAGCAGCTTTGGCCAGGGGGCGAACACCGGGGAGCTGTTTTTT. Amino acids: CASSFGQGANTGELFF. Using reference TRBV7-2 and TRBJ2-2 for the parts outside the CDR3, the full variable domain is GAGVSQSPSNKVTEKGKDVELRCDPISGHTALYWYRQSLGQGLEFLIYFQGNSAPDKSGLPSDRFSAERTGGSVSTLTIQRTQQEDSAVYLCASSFGQGANTGELFFGEGSRLTVL.

This clonotype was observed many times. The chain links TRBV7-9 to TRBJ1-2; no clear D. V lost 6 bases to trimming and J lost 2 bases, with 13 bases between them. Germline CDR1 reads SEHNR; CDR2 reads FQNEAQ (reference sequence). The CDR3 sequence is 14 residues long. CDR3 region: CASSHIWENYGYTF. The CDR3 DNA sequence: TGTGCCAGCAGTCATATCTGGGAGAACTATGGCTACACCTTC. The full variable domain, with the rest looked up from reference TRBV7-9 and TRBJ1-2, is DTGVSQNPRHKITKRGQNVTFRCDPISEHNRLYWYRQTLGQGPEFLTYFQNEAQLEKSRLLSDRFSAERPKGSFSTLEIQRTEQGDSAMYLCASSHIWENYGYTFGSGTRLTVV.

J is TRBJ2-3 and V is TRBV6-2 or TRBV6-3, with 7 positions matching TRBD2. CDR3 length: 18 residues. The germline V gene has CDR1 MNHEY and CDR2 SVGEGT. V was pared by 6 bases and J by 0 bases, with 15 bases of the junction left unmatched. CDR3: CASRPGSGRAPSTDTQYF. The CDR3 DNA follows: TGTGCCAGCAGGCCCGGTAGTGGGAGGGCTCCTAGCACAGATACGCAGTATTTT.

V and J are TRBV7-2 and TRBJ1-4, with TRBD1 identical over 9 bases. The CDR3 spans 16 residues. The ends lost 3 bases at V and 7 bases at J; junction bases unmatched: 9. The germline CDR1 and CDR2 sequences are SGHTA and FQGNSA. The CDR3 coding sequence is TGTGCCAGCAGCTTGGATCCGGGACAGGGAGGTGAAAAACTGTTTTTT. Translation: CASSLDPGQGGEKLFF.

This clonotype came up a few times. The chain has TRBV18 and TRBJ2-1; TRBD2 matches 13 bases. The CDR3 is made up of 15 amino acids. The germline gives CDR1 KGHSH, CDR2 LQKENI. V shed 4 bases, J shed 8 bases, and the junction held 5 bases outside the gene matches. Here the CDR3 reads CASSLGTSGNHEQFF. DNA of the CDR3: TGTGCCAGCTCACTCGGGACTAGCGGGAACCATGAGCAGTTCTTC.

The chain joins TRBV27 to TRBJ1-2; TRBD1 might be the D (5 bases). Germline-derived CDR1 and CDR2 are MNHEY and SMNVEV (reference sequence). V was shortened by 2 bases and J by 8 bases, with 12 bases between the two germline ends. There are 13 residues in the CDR3. CDR3 loop: CASSLHPGRGYTF. The CDR3 coding sequence is TGTGCCAGCAGTTTACATCCAGGGAGGGGCTACACCTTC.

The gene calls are TRBV7-2 and TRBJ2-7, with 8 bases fitting TRBD1. This CDR3 spans 13 amino acids. V shed 5 bases and J 5 bases; nucleotides not matched to a gene: 5. From germline, CDR1 is SGHTA and CDR2 FQGNSA. This CDR3 reads CASSPRTGNEQYF. The CDR3 DNA follows: TGTGCCAGCAGCCCACGGACAGGGAACGAGCAGTACTTC. The full variable domain, rest sourced from reference TRBV7-2 and TRBJ2-7, is GAGVSQSPSNKVTEKGKDVELRCDPISGHTALYWYRQSLGQGLEFLIYFQGNSAPDKSGLPSDRFSAERTGGSVSTLTIQRTQQEDSAVYLCASSPRTGNEQYFGPGTRLTVT.

V usage is TRBV12-3 or TRBV12-4 and J usage is TRBJ2-2; a possible D gene is TRBD2 (5 bases). V lost 3 bases and J 2 bases, leaving 13 bases between the germline ends. The CDR3 runs to 16 residues. CDR3 sequence: CASSFIQRINTGELFF. CDR3 sequence (DNA): TGTGCCAGCAGTTTTATCCAGCGGATAAACACCGGGGAGCTGTTTTTT.

The V and J genes are TRBV29-1 and TRBJ1-2; no clear D. Germline V gives CDR1 SQVTM, CDR2 ANQGSEA. Trimming shortened V by 0 bases and J by 6 bases, and 5 bases separated the two germline ends. This CDR3 region has 11 residues. The CDR3 is CSVEDRHGYTF. The CDR3 coding sequence is TGCAGCGTTGAAGATCGCCATGGCTACACCTTC.

The V call is TRBV12-3 or TRBV12-4, the J call TRBJ1-1, with 9 bases that match TRBD1. J gave up 8 bases and V 5 bases, and 15 bases lay outside the gene matches. This CDR3 region has 16 residues. CDR3 coding DNA: TGTGCCAGCAGTGAGTGGGCGGTCACAGGGGGCAGGGAAGCTTTCTTT. Its protein product is CASSEWAVTGGREAFF.

The rearrangement links TRBV6-2 or TRBV6-3 to TRBJ2-3; D is ambiguous. V was clipped by 2 bases and J by 4 bases, with 13 bases between them. This CDR3 is 15 amino acids long. The germline V gene has CDR1 MNHEY and CDR2 SVGEGT. CDR3 protein: CASSYPGFSADTQYF. The CDR3 DNA reads TGTGCCAGCAGTTACCCGGGTTTCAGCGCAGATACGCAGTATTTT.

The chain carries TRBV12-3 or TRBV12-4 and TRBJ1-5, with a possible D match to TRBD1 (5 bases). The ends were cut back, 5 bases at V and 8 bases at J, with 13 bases in the middle. This CDR3 spans 13 amino acids. In DNA, the CDR3 is TGTGCCAGCAGTGACAGATACCAAGAGCCCCAGCATTTT. Protein: CASSDRYQEPQHF.

The chain couples TRBV6-2 or TRBV6-3 to TRBJ2-5; D call uncertain. CDR3 length: 12 amino acids. V dropped 6 bases and J dropped 5 bases, with 10 bases sitting between them. Germline values: CDR1 MNHEY, CDR2 SVGEGT. Here the CDR3 reads CASSQFGETQYF. The CDR3, as DNA: TGTGCCAGCAGCCAGTTCGGGGAGACCCAGTACTTC.

This clonotype was recorded a few times. This chain links TRBV7-2 with TRBJ2-7, with a tentative D call TRBD2 (6 bases). V lost 10 bases, J lost 1 base, and 20 bases lay in between. This CDR3 has 15 residues. Germline lookup yields CDR1 SGHTA and CDR2 FQGNSA. CDR3 amino acids: CATRAGQGGSYEQYF. The CDR3 nucleotides are TGTGCCACCCGGGCCGGGCAGGGAGGTTCCTACGAGCAGTACTTC.

V gene TRBV7-8 combines with J gene TRBJ2-7; tentative D call: TRBD2 (5 bases). CDR3 length: 14 amino acids. The germline CDR1 and CDR2 sequences are SGHVS and FQNEAQ. CDR3 nucleotide sequence: TGTACCAGCAGCTTAACAGACGGGGCCTACGAGCAGTACGTC. It yields the protein CTSSLTDGAYEQYV.

V usage is TRBV7-2 and J usage is TRBJ1-3, with 8 bases that match TRBD1. V shed 6 bases, J shed 4 bases, and the junction held 8 bases outside the gene matches. Germline lookup yields CDR1 SGHTA and CDR2 FQGNSA. This CDR3 contains 15 residues. The CDR3 loop is CASRRDRGSGNTIYF. The CDR3 region has the DNA TGTGCCAGCAGGCGTGACAGGGGATCAGGAAACACCATATATTTT.

The CDR3 nucleotides are TGTGCCAGCAGCGGTGGCACAGGGGGTCTCAGCTATGGCTACACCTTC. It yields the protein CASSGGTGGLSYGYTF. The rearrangement joins TRBV9 to TRBJ1-2; 8 bases line up with TRBD1. Germline lookup yields CDR1 SGDLS and CDR2 YYNGEE. The CDR3 is 16 residues long. The V gene end was trimmed by 3 bases and the J gene end by 4 bases; junction bases not matched to a gene: 11.